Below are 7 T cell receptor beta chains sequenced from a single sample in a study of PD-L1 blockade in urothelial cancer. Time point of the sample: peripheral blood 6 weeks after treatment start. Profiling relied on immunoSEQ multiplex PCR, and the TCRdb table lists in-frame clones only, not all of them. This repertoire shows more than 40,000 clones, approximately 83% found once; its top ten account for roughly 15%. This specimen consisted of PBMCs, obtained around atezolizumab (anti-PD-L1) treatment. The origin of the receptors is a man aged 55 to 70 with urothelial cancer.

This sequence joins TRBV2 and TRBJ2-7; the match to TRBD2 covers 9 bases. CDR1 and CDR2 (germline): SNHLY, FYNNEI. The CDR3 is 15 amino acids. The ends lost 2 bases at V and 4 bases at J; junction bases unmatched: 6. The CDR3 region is CASSERSGGRYEQYF. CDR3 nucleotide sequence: TGTGCCAGCAGTGAAAGAAGCGGGGGGAGGTACGAGCAGTACTTC.

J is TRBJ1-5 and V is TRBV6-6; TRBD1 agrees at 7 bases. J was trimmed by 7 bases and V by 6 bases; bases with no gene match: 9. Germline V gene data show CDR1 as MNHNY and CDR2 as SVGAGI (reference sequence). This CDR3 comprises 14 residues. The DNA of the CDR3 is TGTGCCAGCAGAAAATTGACAGGGAACCAGCCCCAGCATTTT. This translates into CASRKLTGNQPQHF.

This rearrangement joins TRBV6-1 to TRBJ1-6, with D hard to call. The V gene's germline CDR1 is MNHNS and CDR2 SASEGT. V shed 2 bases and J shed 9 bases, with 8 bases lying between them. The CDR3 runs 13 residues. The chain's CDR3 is CASSENRGSPLHF. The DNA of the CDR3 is TGTGCCAGCAGTGAAAACCGGGGTTCACCCCTCCACTTT.

Written as DNA, the CDR3 is TGTGCCAGCAGCTGGACCCCGGGACAGGCCGAGTATTTT. It specifies CASSWTPGQAEYF. The rearrangement uses TRBV5-6 and TRBJ2-3, with 8 bases that match TRBD1. Germline-derived CDR1 and CDR2 are SGHDT and YYEEEE. This CDR3 is 13 amino acids long. V was clipped by 3 bases and J by 13 bases; unmatched bases: 10. The entire variable domain, with the rest obtained from reference TRBV5-6 and TRBJ2-3, is as follows: DAGVTQSPTHLIKTRGQQVTLRCSPKSGHDTVSWYQQALGQGPQFIFQYYEEEERQRGNFPDRFSGHQFPNYSSELNVNALLLGDSALYLCASSWTPGQAEYFGPGTRLTVL.

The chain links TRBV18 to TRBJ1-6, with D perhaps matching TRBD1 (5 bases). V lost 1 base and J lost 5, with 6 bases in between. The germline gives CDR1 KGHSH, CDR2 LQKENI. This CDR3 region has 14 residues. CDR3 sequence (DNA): TGTGCCAGCTCACCACAGACAGATAATTCACCCCTCCACTTT. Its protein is CASSPQTDNSPLHF.

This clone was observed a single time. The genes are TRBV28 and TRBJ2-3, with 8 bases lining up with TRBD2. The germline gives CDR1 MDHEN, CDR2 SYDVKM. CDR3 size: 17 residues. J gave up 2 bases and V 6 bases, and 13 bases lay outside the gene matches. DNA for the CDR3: TGTGCCAGCAGACCCCTGAAAGCGGGGGAGAACACAGATACGCAGTATTTT. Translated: CASRPLKAGENTDTQYF.

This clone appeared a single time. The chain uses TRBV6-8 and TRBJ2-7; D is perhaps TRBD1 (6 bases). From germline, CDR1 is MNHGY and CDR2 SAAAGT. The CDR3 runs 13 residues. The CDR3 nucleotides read TGTGTTTGCAGGCAGGGGACGGCATACGAGCAGTACTTC. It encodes CVCRQGTAYEQYF.